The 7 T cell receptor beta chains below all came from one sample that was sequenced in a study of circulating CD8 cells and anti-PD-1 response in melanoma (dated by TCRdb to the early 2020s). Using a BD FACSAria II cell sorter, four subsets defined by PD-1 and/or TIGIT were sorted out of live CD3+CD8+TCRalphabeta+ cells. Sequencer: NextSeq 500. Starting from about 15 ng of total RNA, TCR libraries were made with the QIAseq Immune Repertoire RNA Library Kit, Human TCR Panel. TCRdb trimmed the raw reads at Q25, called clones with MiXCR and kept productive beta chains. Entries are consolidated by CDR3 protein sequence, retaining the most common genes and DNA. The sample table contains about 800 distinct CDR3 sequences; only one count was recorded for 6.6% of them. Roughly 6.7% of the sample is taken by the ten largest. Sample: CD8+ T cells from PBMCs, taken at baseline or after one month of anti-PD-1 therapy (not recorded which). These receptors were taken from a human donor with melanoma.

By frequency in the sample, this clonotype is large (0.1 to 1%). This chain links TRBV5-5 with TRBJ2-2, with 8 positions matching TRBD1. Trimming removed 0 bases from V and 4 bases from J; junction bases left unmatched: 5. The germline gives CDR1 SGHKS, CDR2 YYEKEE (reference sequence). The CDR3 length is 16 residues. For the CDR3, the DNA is TGTGCCAGCAGCTTGGCACGGACAGGGCCCACCGGGGAGCTGTTTTTT. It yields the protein CASSLARTGPTGELFF.

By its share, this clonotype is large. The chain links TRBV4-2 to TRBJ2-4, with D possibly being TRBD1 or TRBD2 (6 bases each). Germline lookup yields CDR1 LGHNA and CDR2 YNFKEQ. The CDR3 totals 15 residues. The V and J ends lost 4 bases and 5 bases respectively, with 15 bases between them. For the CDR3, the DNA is TGTGCCAGCAGCCCTAGGGGGGCAGACCAAAACATTCAGTACTTC. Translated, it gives CASSPRGADQNIQYF.

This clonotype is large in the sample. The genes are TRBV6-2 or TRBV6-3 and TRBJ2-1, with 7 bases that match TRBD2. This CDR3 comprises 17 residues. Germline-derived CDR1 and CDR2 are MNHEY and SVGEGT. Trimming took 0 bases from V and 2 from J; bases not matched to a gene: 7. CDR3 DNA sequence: TGTGCCAGCAGTTACTCGATCGGGACTACTACCTACAATGAGCAGTTCTTC. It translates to CASSYSIGTTTYNEQFF.

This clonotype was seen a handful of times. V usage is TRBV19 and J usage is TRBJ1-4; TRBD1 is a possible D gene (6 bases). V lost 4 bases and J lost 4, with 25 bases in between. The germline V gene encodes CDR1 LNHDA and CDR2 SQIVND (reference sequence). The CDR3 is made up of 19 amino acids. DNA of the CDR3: TGTGCCAGTAGTACCTCCCAGAGGGGGTACAGAGAAGATAATGAAAAACTGTTTTTT. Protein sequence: CASSTSQRGYREDNEKLFF. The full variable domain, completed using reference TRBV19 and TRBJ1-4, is DGGITQSPKYLFRKEGQNVTLSCEQNLNHDAMYWYRQDPGQGLRLIYYSQIVNDFQKGDIAEGYSVSREKKESFPLTVTSAQKNPTAFYLCASSTSQRGYREDNEKLFFGSGTQLSVL.

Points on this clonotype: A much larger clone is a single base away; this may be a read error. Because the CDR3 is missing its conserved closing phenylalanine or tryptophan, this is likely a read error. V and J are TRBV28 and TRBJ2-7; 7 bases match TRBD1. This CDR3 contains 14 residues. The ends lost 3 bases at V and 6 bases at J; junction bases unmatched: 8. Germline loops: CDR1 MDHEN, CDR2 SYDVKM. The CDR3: CASSLNRGMGEQYS. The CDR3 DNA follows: TGTGCCAGCAGTTTGAACAGGGGAATGGGCGAGCAGTACTCC.

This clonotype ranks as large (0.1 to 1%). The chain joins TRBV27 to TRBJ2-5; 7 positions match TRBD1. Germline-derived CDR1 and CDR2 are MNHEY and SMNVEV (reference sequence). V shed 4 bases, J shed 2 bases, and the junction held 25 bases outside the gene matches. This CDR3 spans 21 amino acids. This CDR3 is CASSYDETHVGDTTGQETQYF. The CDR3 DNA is TGTGCCAGCAGTTACGACGAAACACATGTGGGAGACACGACAGGGCAAGAGACCCAGTACTTC.

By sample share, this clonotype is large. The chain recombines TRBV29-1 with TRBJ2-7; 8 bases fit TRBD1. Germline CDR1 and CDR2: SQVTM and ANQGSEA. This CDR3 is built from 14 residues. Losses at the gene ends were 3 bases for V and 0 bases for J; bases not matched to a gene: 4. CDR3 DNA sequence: TGCAGCGTTGACCCCGGACAGGGCTCCTACGAGCAGTACTTC. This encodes CSVDPGQGSYEQYF.